Below are 27 T cell receptor beta chains sequenced from a single sample in a study of T cells in Graves' hyperthyroidism and ophthalmopathy. RNA transcripts yielded amplified TCR beta CDR3 regions. Primed by the HTBI set, a first-round RT-PCR was run on the TCR CDR3. TCRdb ran MiXCR on the multiplex PCR reads and lists one entry per CDR3 protein. In the table there are 700,000 or so distinct CDR3 sequences, roughly 15% of which are singletons. Sequenced material: blood. The receptors were sampled from a man between 18 and 29 years old with Graves' hyperthyroidism.

This clonotype appeared many times. This chain joins TRBV28 and TRBJ2-2; D possibly uses TRBD1 or TRBD2 (5 bases each). This CDR3 region has 17 residues. Trimming removed 3 bases at V and 8 bases at J, with 22 bases between. Germline loops: CDR1 MDHEN, CDR2 SYDVKM. CDR3 sequence (DNA): TGTGCCAGCAGTTTCGGATTTCCGGGGCAATCACGGGGGGAGCTGTTTTTT. It codes for CASSFGFPGQSRGELFF.

This clonotype was observed many times. The rearrangement joins TRBV18 to TRBJ2-7; the D call may be TRBD1 or TRBD2 (5 bases each). Germline V gene data show CDR1 as KGHSH and CDR2 as LQKENI. The V end was cut by 1 base, the J end by 6 bases, with 19 bases between. The CDR3 runs to 16 residues. CDR3: CASSPRNTGTTGEQYF. The CDR3, as DNA: TGTGCCAGCTCACCACGAAACACCGGGACGACCGGCGAGCAGTACTTC.

The chain couples TRBV7-2 to TRBJ2-1, with D tentatively TRBD2 (5 bases). V lost 3 bases, J lost 10 bases, and 16 bases lay in between. The CDR3 is 14 residues long. Germline CDR1 reads SGHTA; CDR2 reads FQGNSA. Here the CDR3 reads CASSFPGRAREQFF. The CDR3 DNA sequence: TGTGCCAGCAGCTTCCCCGGGCGGGCAAGGGAGCAGTTCTTC.

This clonotype has ten or more counts. V is TRBV28 and J is TRBJ2-5; D gene uncertain. Trimming took off 6 bases at V and 3 bases at J, with 8 bases between the two ends. CDR3 length: 12 amino acids. Germline CDR1 MDHEN, CDR2 SYDVKM. CDR3 sequence (DNA): TGTGCCAGCAGCTGGATTGAAGAGACCCAGTACTTC. Amino acids: CASSWIEETQYF.

This clonotype was detected a few times. The chain uses TRBV12-3 or TRBV12-4 and TRBJ2-1, with TRBD2 as a possible D gene (6 bases). CDR3 length: 14 amino acids. Trimming removed 5 bases at V and 6 bases at J, with 14 bases between. The CDR3 DNA follows: TGTGCCAGCAGTCCGTGGGCGGGACTCAATGAGCAGTTCTTC. Amino acids: CASSPWAGLNEQFF.

The genes are TRBV28 and TRBJ2-2; TRBD2 matches at 7 bases. V lost 5 bases to trimming and J lost 5 bases; unmatched junction nucleotides: 14. The germline CDR1 and CDR2 sequences are MDHEN and SYDVKM. The CDR3 length is 17 residues. CDR3 protein: CASSPPRGGVKTGELFF. The DNA for the CDR3 is TGTGCCAGCAGTCCCCCCCGGGGAGGGGTAAAAACCGGGGAGCTGTTTTTT.

This clonotype was observed a few times. The rearrangement uses TRBV5-1 and TRBJ1-2; tentatively, D is TRBD1 (5 bases). The length of the CDR3 is 14 residues. The germline gives CDR1 SGHRS, CDR2 YFSETQ. Deletions cut 4 bases from V and 5 bases from J, with 15 bases between. The CDR3 here is CASSPGRALYGYTF. The CDR3, as DNA: TGCGCCAGCAGCCCGGGACGGGCGCTATATGGCTACACCTTC.

This rearrangement joins TRBV4-3 to TRBJ2-3; 10 bases agree with TRBD2. This CDR3 is built from 16 residues. Germline V lookup: CDR1 LGHNA, CDR2 YSLEER. Germline trimming cut 1 base from V and 6 bases from J; bases unmatched to any gene: 7. CDR3 protein: CASSQGLAGLMDTQYF. The CDR3 DNA follows: TGCGCCAGCAGCCAAGGACTAGCGGGTTTAATGGATACGCAGTATTTT.

This clonotype was seen at least ten times. The chain combines TRBV18 with TRBJ1-1; D gene unclear. The CDR3 has 15 residues. V shed 2 bases and J shed 4 bases, with 14 bases lying between them. In germline, CDR1 is KGHSH, CDR2 LQKENI. In DNA form, the CDR3 reads TGTGCCAGCTCACCAGGGTCCCGGGGTTCCACTGAAGCTTTCTTT. It is translated as CASSPGSRGSTEAFF. Supplemented by reference TRBV18 and TRBJ1-1, the full variable domain reads NAGVMQNPRHLVRRRGQEARLRCSPMKGHSHVYWYRQLPEEGLKFMVYLQKENIIDESGMPKERFSAEFPKEGPSILRIQQVVRGDSAAYFCASSPGSRGSTEAFFGQGTRLTVV.

This clonotype was observed many times. The chain couples TRBV18 to TRBJ2-4; no reliable D call. CDR1 is KGHSH and CDR2 is LQKENI in the germline V gene. This CDR3 contains 14 residues. With 2 bases removed from V and 0 bases from J, the gap between germline ends came to 5 bases. The CDR3: CASSPGEAKNIQYF. The CDR3 DNA follows: TGTGCCAGCTCACCAGGGGAAGCCAAAAACATTCAGTACTTC.

This clonotype was detected ten times or more. The chain combines TRBV6-2 or TRBV6-3 with TRBJ2-7, with 7 bases aligning to TRBD1. With V trimmed by 5 bases and J by 2 bases, 9 bases remained unmatched. Germline CDR1 is MNHEY and CDR2 is SVGEGT. The length of the CDR3 is 15 residues. CDR3 sequence (DNA): TGTGCCAGCAGTCCCCAACAGGGGAAAACCTACGAGCAGTACTTC. The encoded protein is CASSPQQGKTYEQYF.

This clonotype was picked up many times. V usage is TRBV28 and J usage is TRBJ1-2; 10 nucleotides match TRBD1. This CDR3 is 16 amino acids long. The junction had 8 bases not matched to a gene; V was cut back by 5 bases and J by 2 bases. CDR1 is MDHEN and CDR2 is SYDVKM in the germline V gene. This chain's CDR3 is CASSDPRGQGNYGYTF. DNA for the CDR3: TGTGCCAGCAGTGACCCCCGGGGACAGGGGAACTATGGCTACACCTTC.

This clonotype was observed at least ten times. V is TRBV29-1 and J is TRBJ1-1; 8 bases align to TRBD1. There are 14 residues in the CDR3. The germline CDR1 and CDR2 sequences are SQVTM and ANQGSEA. Trimming took 4 bases from V and 3 from J; bases not matched to a gene: 7. CDR3 residues: CSVGRTGRDTEAFF. As DNA, the CDR3 is TGCAGCGTTGGAAGGACAGGGCGGGACACTGAAGCTTTCTTT.

This clonotype has more than one count but fewer than ten. The genes are TRBV7-2 and TRBJ2-7, with a possible D match to TRBD2 (5 bases). The germline V gene has CDR1 SGHTA and CDR2 FQGNSA. V was trimmed by 1 base and J by 0 bases, leaving 10 bases between them. The CDR3 is 15 amino acids. The DNA of the CDR3 is TGTGCCAGCAGCTTAGACGGGGTCATCTCCTACGAGCAGTACTTC. It encodes CASSLDGVISYEQYF.

This clonotype was counted between two and nine times. This chain uses TRBV24-1 with TRBJ2-1; tentatively, D is TRBD2 (6 bases). The CDR3 runs 14 residues. Germline CDR1 KGHDR, CDR2 SFDVKD. Trimming stripped 0 bases from V and 4 bases from J, with 6 bases between. CDR3 protein: CATSDLGTYNEQFF. Written as DNA, the CDR3 is TGTGCCACCAGTGATTTGGGGACTTACAATGAGCAGTTCTTC.

In its sample, this clonotype was seen many times. The chain links TRBV18 to TRBJ2-2; 7 bases map to TRBD2. Trimming cost V 2 bases and J 2 bases; bases outside gene matches: 5. CDR1 KGHSH and CDR2 LQKENI come from the germline V gene. The CDR3 has 16 residues. The chain's CDR3 is CASSPWSSGNTGELFF. CDR3 nucleotide sequence: TGTGCCAGCTCACCATGGTCTAGCGGAAACACCGGGGAGCTGTTTTTT.

Many counts were recorded for this clonotype. The rearrangement links TRBV20-1 to TRBJ1-1; 7 nucleotides align to TRBD1. The CDR3 consists of 15 residues. Germline-derived CDR1 and CDR2 are DFQATT and SNEGSKA (reference sequence). The V and J ends lost 0 bases and 1 base, in that order; junction bases with no gene match: 5. CDR3 in DNA: TGCAGTGCTAGAGATCAGTGGACAGGGAACACTGAAGCTTTCTTT. It translates to CSARDQWTGNTEAFF.

This clonotype appeared many times. The V gene is TRBV7-3, the J gene TRBJ2-1, with a possible D match to TRBD1 (8 bases). This CDR3 region has 14 residues. Trimming took 5 bases from V and 7 from J, leaving 15 bases between them. CDR1 is SGHTA and CDR2 is FQGTGA in the germline V gene. The CDR3 sequence: CASSLTQGGNEQFF. The CDR3, as DNA: TGTGCCAGCAGCCTCACACAGGGGGGGAATGAGCAGTTCTTC.

This clonotype was seen only a few times. V and J are TRBV30 and TRBJ2-4; no reliable D call. CDR1 is GTSNPN and CDR2 is SVGIG in the germline V gene (reference sequence). This CDR3 has 15 amino acids. Deletions cut 1 base from V and 0 bases from J, with 10 bases between. The CDR3 DNA is TGTGCCTGGAGTGAAGAAACTCTAGCCAAAAACATTCAGTACTTC. It translates to CAWSEETLAKNIQYF.

The rearrangement joins TRBV30 to TRBJ1-4; tentative D call: TRBD1 (6 bases). This CDR3 contains 16 residues. V gave up 2 bases and J gave up 2 bases, with 15 bases separating them. Germline V gene lookup returns CDR1 GTSNPN and CDR2 SVGIG (reference sequence). DNA for the CDR3: TGTGCCTGGAGTTCTATGGGGGCTGGTACTAATGAAAAACTGTTTTTT. Its translation: CAWSSMGAGTNEKLFF.

There are a few counts of this clonotype. This sequence joins TRBV6-1 and TRBJ1-5, with D tentatively TRBD1 (6 bases). The germline CDR1 and CDR2 sequences are MNHNS and SASEGT. V was cut by 5 bases and J by 1 base, with 15 bases left in between. This CDR3 has 16 amino acids. For the CDR3, the DNA is TGTGCCAGCAGTCTACGGGGGGCTAGGAGCAATCAGCCCCAGCATTTT. Residues: CASSLRGARSNQPQHF.

A few counts support this clonotype. This chain joins TRBV4-1 and TRBJ2-7; no reliable D call. The germline CDR1 and CDR2 sequences are MGHRA and YSYEKL. The V end lost 0 bases, the J end lost 5 bases, and 8 bases lay between the germline ends. CDR3 size: 13 residues. CDR3 DNA: TGCGCCAGCAGCCAAGATTCCCCTGACGAGCAGTACTTC. It is translated as CASSQDSPDEQYF.

This clonotype showed up just a few times. The rearrangement links TRBV27 to TRBJ2-2, with D unclear. This CDR3 is built from 16 residues. Germline V gene sequence: CDR1 MNHEY, CDR2 SMNVEV (reference sequence). Trimming pared 5 bases from V and 1 base from J, leaving 14 bases between. The CDR3 bases are TGTGCCAGCAGTCCAATGAGGAGTCAGAACACCGGGGAGCTGTTTTTT. Its protein product is CASSPMRSQNTGELFF.

This clonotype was seen more than once but under ten times. The rearrangement uses TRBV14 and TRBJ2-1; no reliable D call. V lost 0 bases to trimming and J lost 9 bases, with 9 bases between them. This CDR3 spans 13 amino acids. Germline V gene lookup returns CDR1 SGHDN and CDR2 FVKESK. The CDR3 region is CASSQDQWGEQFF. DNA for the CDR3: TGTGCCAGCAGCCAAGATCAGTGGGGTGAGCAGTTCTTC.

This clonotype has at least ten counts. The CDR3 DNA follows: TGTGCCAGCAGCGTAGGGGCAGGGCCAGATGGCTACACCTTC. Encoded protein: CASSVGAGPDGYTF. V gene TRBV9 combines with J gene TRBJ1-2; D possibly corresponds to TRBD1 (5 bases). Between the trimmed V and J ends, which lost 0 bases and 6 bases, there was a span of 12 bases. The CDR3 loop spans 14 amino acids. Per germline, CDR1 SGDLS and CDR2 YYNGEE.

The sample holds a few counts of this clonotype. The V gene is TRBV6-2 or TRBV6-3, the J gene TRBJ2-2; 7 bases are a match to TRBD1. The CDR3 is 14 amino acids. Germline V gives CDR1 MNHEY, CDR2 SVGEGT. V shed 6 bases and J 6 bases; nucleotides not matched to a gene: 7. The CDR3 DNA follows: TGTGCCAGCAGCTCACAGGGGCGTCCCGGGGAGCTGTTTTTT. Its protein is CASSSQGRPGELFF.

This clonotype was seen a handful of times. CDR3 amino acids: CASSLVLAEETQYF. The CDR3, as DNA: TGTGCCAGCAGCTTAGTATTAGCGGAAGAGACCCAGTACTTC. The chain joins TRBV7-2 to TRBJ2-5; TRBD2 is a possible D gene (6 bases). V lost 1 base, J lost 3 bases, and 9 bases lay in between. CDR1 is SGHTA, CDR2 FQGNSA, per germline. This CDR3 comprises 14 residues.